This T cell receptor (beta chain) comes out of a study of CD8 T cells in ankylosing spondylitis. Broader study findings: Characteristic, it appeared, of ankylosing spondylitis blood was a TCR beta motif of about eight highly homologous variants. It was reported that disease-linked clones were significantly enriched in matched ankylosing spondylitis synovial fluid. The disease-linked clones had a CD8+ phenotype and low blood frequencies.

The germline gives CDR1 ENHRY, CDR2 SYGVKD. V gave up 6 bases and J gave up 2 bases, with 10 bases separating them. The CDR3 is 14 residues long. This clonotype was counted between two and nine times. What it binds is unknown. Molecular-barcoded quantitative 5'-RACE produced these TCR beta libraries. From the 5' RACE reads, TCRdb called clonotypes with MiXCR, one entry per CDR3 protein. This table has approximately 540,000 distinct CDR3 sequences, about 12% appearing once. V usage is TRBV10-3 and J usage is TRBJ2-2; perhaps TRBD1 as D (6 bases). The sample taken for sequencing was blood, either unsorted or a sorted T cell fraction (not recorded which). The source is a male donor with ankylosing spondylitis. The chain's CDR3 is CAIREDSNTGELFF. CDR3 nucleotides: TGTGCCATCAGGGAGGACAGTAACACCGGGGAGCTGTTTTTT.